These 32 T cell receptor beta chains came from one sample sequenced in a study of blood T cell repertoires in COVID-19. Generated by immunoSEQ multiplex PCR, the TCRdb table keeps only in-frame clones and is missing some. Altogether about 150,000 clones are present, more than 75% being singletons, with the ten largest covering approximately 1.2%. Sequenced input: PBMCs or T cells enriched from blood (not recorded which). Every receptor here comes from a woman in her twenties or thirties with acute COVID-19.

This sequence joins TRBV30 and TRBJ1-1; TRBD1 is a possible D gene (5 bases). Trimming left V 0 bases short and J 1 base short, with 9 bases between. The CDR3 loop spans 14 amino acids. Germline V CDR1 and CDR2: GTSNPN, SVGIG (reference sequence). In DNA, the CDR3 is TGTGCCTGGAGTGTTGGGGCGTCGAACACTGAAGCTTTCTTT. This codes for CAWSVGASNTEAFF.

This clone turned up a few times. The chain couples TRBV9 to TRBJ2-7, with 7 bases lining up with TRBD2. The junction had 7 bases not matched to a gene; V was cut back by 0 bases and J by 4 bases. Germline CDR1 is SGDLS and CDR2 is YYNGEE. The CDR3 contains 15 residues. CDR3 sequence reads: CASSVAGGSPYEQYF. CDR3 DNA: TGTGCCAGCAGCGTAGCTGGCGGGAGTCCGTACGAGCAGTACTTC.

The rearrangement joins TRBV28 to TRBJ1-5; 7 nucleotides line up with TRBD1. Germline CDR1 is MDHEN and CDR2 is SYDVKM. V lost 10 bases to trimming and J lost 7 bases; unmatched junction nucleotides: 19. This CDR3 spans 16 amino acids. The CDR3 sequence: CATNSIGQALDQPQHF. The CDR3 nucleotides read TGTGCCACTAACTCAATAGGACAGGCCCTGGACCAGCCCCAGCATTTT.

This rearrangement joins TRBV21-1 to TRBJ1-5; the table names TRBD1, a call not compared with the DNA. TRBV21-1 constitutes a pseudogene. The CDR3 sequence is 18 residues long. The CDR3 DNA is TGTGCCAGCAGCAAAGCCGATTGGGGCAGGGCGAGATGTCAGCCCCAGCATTTT. Its translation: CASSKADWGRARCQPQHF.

V usage is TRBV29-1 and J usage is TRBJ1-5; TRBD1 matches at 8 bases. Germline V gives CDR1 SQVTM, CDR2 ANQGSEA. V gave up 4 bases and J gave up 4 bases; unmatched junction bases: 6. The CDR3 is 14 residues long. The DNA for the CDR3 is TGCAGCGTTGTGGCAGGGGGCGGTAATCAGCCCCAGCATTTT. Encoded protein: CSVVAGGGNQPQHF.

The V gene is TRBV7-2, the J gene TRBJ1-3; D unclear. The CDR3 totals 17 residues. V was shortened by 2 bases and J by 1 base, with 15 bases between the two germline ends. Looked up from germline, CDR1 is SGHTA and CDR2 is FQGNSA. The CDR3 is CASSLLLSVASGNTIYF. CDR3 DNA sequence: TGTGCCAGCAGCTTATTACTCTCGGTAGCTTCTGGAAACACCATATATTTT.

This chain uses TRBV28 with TRBJ1-1, with D tentatively TRBD1 (6 bases). The CDR3 is 14 residues long. Germline CDR1 and CDR2: MDHEN and SYDVKM. Trimming stripped 3 bases from V and 5 bases from J, with 13 bases between. CDR3 residues: CASSLRGLSTEAFF. Written as DNA, the CDR3 is TGTGCCAGCAGTTTGAGGGGGTTGAGTACTGAAGCTTTCTTT.

V is TRBV5-1 and J is TRBJ2-7, with TRBD2 identical over 8 bases. The CDR3 has 15 amino acids. The V gene's germline CDR1 is SGHRS and CDR2 YFSETQ. The V and J ends lost 1 base and 1 base, in that order; junction bases with no gene match: 4. The CDR3 DNA reads as TGCGCCAGCAGCTTGCTAGCGGGCAATTCCTACGAGCAGTACTTC. It translates to CASSLLAGNSYEQYF.

This clone was counted a few times. This same CDR3 is encoded by further DNA sequences in the sample. The chain is built from TRBV7-2 and TRBJ2-7; D possibly corresponds to TRBD1 (6 bases). The CDR3 is made up of 13 amino acids. Trimming removed 0 bases from V and 3 bases from J, with 6 bases in between. CDR1 is SGHTA and CDR2 is FQGNSA in the germline V gene. Written as DNA, the CDR3 is TGTGCCAGCAGCTTAGCAGGGGGCTACGAGCAGTACTTC. Protein sequence: CASSLAGGYEQYF.

V gene TRBV24-1 combines with J gene TRBJ1-1; 8 bases agree with TRBD1. The V and J ends lost 4 bases and 3 bases, in that order; junction bases with no gene match: 6. CDR3 length: 15 residues. The germline gives CDR1 KGHDR, CDR2 SFDVKD. CDR3 sequence reads: CATSDPGTGYTEAFF. The CDR3 coding sequence is TGTGCCACCAGTGACCCCGGGACAGGCTACACTGAAGCTTTCTTT.

The chain recombines TRBV9 with TRBJ1-6; D gene ambiguous. CDR3 length: 14 residues. Per germline, CDR1 SGDLS and CDR2 YYNGEE. V was shortened by 0 bases and J by 9 bases, with 10 bases between the two germline ends. CDR3 residues: CASSVDSGRSPLHF. The CDR3 coding sequence is TGTGCCAGCAGCGTAGATTCAGGTCGTTCACCCCTCCACTTT.

The chain joins TRBV5-1 to TRBJ1-4, with D unclear. Germline loops: CDR1 SGHRS, CDR2 YFSETQ. Trimming took 0 bases from V and 7 from J, leaving 10 bases between them. The CDR3 runs to 14 residues. CDR3 amino acids: CASSLAQNTEKLFF. For the CDR3, the DNA is TGCGCCAGCAGCTTGGCGCAGAACACTGAAAAACTGTTTTTT.

V gene TRBV7-3 combines with J gene TRBJ1-6; D unresolved. Trimming took 5 bases from V and 5 from J, leaving 10 bases between them. CDR1 is SGHTA and CDR2 is FQGTGA in the germline V gene. This CDR3 is built from 14 residues. Written as DNA, the CDR3 is TGTGCCAGCAGCCCCGGCGGTCATAATTCACCCCTCCACTTT. Translating gives CASSPGGHNSPLHF. The complete variable domain, with remaining parts taken from reference TRBV7-3 and TRBJ1-6, reads GAGVSQTPSNKVTEKGKYVELRCDPISGHTALYWYRQSLGQGPEFLIYFQGTGAADDSGLPNDRFFAVRPEGSVSTLKIQRTERGDSAVYLCASSPGGHNSPLHFGNGTRLTVT.

This chain uses TRBV27 with TRBJ2-7; D possibly corresponds to TRBD2 (5 bases). Germline V lookup: CDR1 MNHEY, CDR2 SMNVEV (reference sequence). The CDR3 has 15 amino acids. Trimming pared 4 bases from V and 4 bases from J, leaving 17 bases between. As DNA, the CDR3 is TGTGCCAGCAGTTATAGCGCCGGGTTAACTTACGAGCAGTACTTC. This sequence encodes CASSYSAGLTYEQYF.

The chain links TRBV27 to TRBJ1-6, with TRBD1 identical over 8 bases. CDR1 MNHEY and CDR2 SMNVEV come from the germline V gene (reference sequence). J lost 3 bases, V lost 4 bases, and 8 bases had no gene match. The CDR3 loop spans 17 amino acids. As DNA, the CDR3 is TGTGCCAGCAGTTCATACAGGGGGGGGGTCTATAATTCACCCCTCCACTTT. This encodes CASSSYRGGVYNSPLHF.

The chain is built from TRBV19 and TRBJ2-7; 8 positions agree with TRBD1. The CDR3 loop spans 15 amino acids. Per the germline V gene, CDR1 is LNHDA and CDR2 is SQIVND (reference sequence). Unmatched junction bases numbered 5, after V lost 3 bases and J lost 1 base. This chain's CDR3 is CASSITGGESYEQYF. The CDR3 nucleotides are TGTGCCAGTAGTATTACAGGGGGTGAGTCCTACGAGCAGTACTTC. Using reference TRBV19 and TRBJ2-7 for the parts outside the CDR3, the full variable domain is DGGITQSPKYLFRKEGQNVTLSCEQNLNHDAMYWYRQDPGQGLRLIYYSQIVNDFQKGDIAEGYSVSREKKESFPLTVTSAQKNPTAFYLCASSITGGESYEQYFGPGTRLTVT.

At least ten counts were recorded for this clone. The chain couples TRBV27 to TRBJ1-6; perhaps TRBD1 as D (6 bases). CDR1 and CDR2 from the germline V gene are MNHEY and SMNVEV (reference sequence). This CDR3 region has 13 residues. The V end was cut by 3 bases, the J end by 13 bases, with 13 bases between. The CDR3: CASSFGGAVPLHF. The CDR3 DNA follows: TGTGCCAGCAGTTTTGGGGGCGCCGTGCCCCTCCACTTT.

V usage is TRBV5-4 and J usage is TRBJ2-1; 11 bases agree with TRBD2. Trimming at V came to 4 bases and at J to 7 bases, leaving 10 bases not matched to a gene. Germline lookup yields CDR1 SGHNT and CDR2 YYREEE (reference sequence). CDR3 size: 16 residues. As DNA, the CDR3 is TGTGCCAGCAGCCCCCCACTAGCGGGAGTCGGGAATGAGCAGTTCTTC. Encoded protein: CASSPPLAGVGNEQFF.

In its sample, this clone was seen once. At one of its ends the junction is not consistent with the germline gene, which may arise from a read error. The chain uses TRBV18 and TRBJ1-4, with 7 bases that match TRBD1. Germline-derived CDR1 and CDR2 are KGHSH and LQKENI. The CDR3 length is 15 residues. The CDR3 DNA reads TGTGCCAGCTCACCCTTGACAGGGTTGGATTCCCCCTTCATCTTT. As protein: CASSPLTGLDSPFIF.

This chain uses TRBV28 with TRBJ2-7; 7 bases map to TRBD2. CDR3 size: 18 residues. V lost 8 bases and J lost 7; bases outside the gene matches: 26. Looked up from germline, CDR1 is MDHEN and CDR2 is SYDVKM. The CDR3 reads CASVSYRLTGGNVGEQYF. The CDR3 nucleotides are TGTGCCAGCGTCTCTTATCGGTTGACGGGAGGAAACGTTGGAGAGCAGTACTTC.

The V call is TRBV2, the J call TRBJ1-1; 7 positions match TRBD1. The junction had 7 bases not matched to a gene; V was cut back by 6 bases and J by 3 bases. The germline V gene encodes CDR1 SNHLY and CDR2 FYNNEI. The CDR3 loop spans 14 amino acids. Written as DNA, the CDR3 is TGTGCCAGCAGCGCGACAGGGTGGGACACTGAAGCTTTCTTT. It specifies CASSATGWDTEAFF. The full variable domain, completed using reference TRBV2 and TRBJ1-1, is EPEVTQTPSHQVTQMGQEVILRCVPISNHLYFYWYRQILGQKVEFLVSFYNNEISEKSEIFDDQFSVERPDGSNFTLKIRSTKLEDSAMYFCASSATGWDTEAFFGQGTRLTVV.

The rearrangement links TRBV16 to TRBJ2-5, with D unresolved. The germline V gene encodes CDR1 KGHSY and CDR2 FQNENV. V lost 2 bases to trimming and J lost 3 bases, with 7 bases between them. The CDR3 consists of 13 residues. The CDR3 reads CASSQPLEETQYF. For the CDR3, the DNA is TGTGCCAGCAGCCAACCACTCGAAGAGACCCAGTACTTC.

The chain has TRBV6-6 and TRBJ2-1; 7 bases map to TRBD2. This CDR3 is 15 amino acids long. Germline CDR1 and CDR2: MNHNY and SVGAGI (reference sequence). The ends lost 5 bases at V and 2 bases at J; junction bases unmatched: 6. DNA of the CDR3: TGTGCCAGCAGTAAAACTAGCGTAACCTACAATGAGCAGTTCTTC. Encoded protein: CASSKTSVTYNEQFF.

This chain connects TRBV29-1 to TRBJ1-5, with D maybe TRBD1 (5 bases). Per the germline V gene, CDR1 is SQVTM and CDR2 is ANQGSEA. The CDR3 runs to 13 residues. The V end was cut by 4 bases, the J end by 6 bases, with 13 bases between. CDR3 in DNA: TGCAGCGTTGGACCGGGGGTTAGTCAGCCCCAGCATTTT. Translation gives CSVGPGVSQPQHF.

This chain connects TRBV7-2 to TRBJ2-7, with 8 bases lining up with TRBD1. Trimming took 5 bases from V and 1 from J; bases not matched to a gene: 7. Germline CDR1 reads SGHTA; CDR2 reads FQGNSA. This CDR3 has 15 residues. The CDR3 DNA reads as TGTGCCAGCAGCCTAGACAGGGGATCGTCCTACGAGCAGTACTTC. It yields the protein CASSLDRGSSYEQYF.

The rearrangement joins TRBV7-2 to TRBJ2-3, with TRBD1 matching over 11 bases. CDR1 and CDR2 (germline): SGHTA, FQGNSA. The CDR3 totals 18 residues. Trimming at V came to 5 bases and at J to 6 bases, leaving 16 bases not matched to a gene. The CDR3 DNA reads as TGTGCCAGCAGCCAGACTCCCGGGACAGGGGGTTGGTACGATACGCAGTATTTT. It is translated as CASSQTPGTGGWYDTQYF.

This chain joins TRBV7-2 and TRBJ2-1, with D possibly matching TRBD1 (5 bases). Germline assignment: CDR1 SGHTA and CDR2 FQGNSA. V lost 4 bases to trimming and J lost 7 bases, with 14 bases between them. The CDR3 totals 14 residues. CDR3 nucleotide sequence: TGTGCCAGCAGCTCATGGACAAGTCGGAATGAGCAGTTCTTC. Its translation: CASSSWTSRNEQFF.

The chain uses TRBV29-1 and TRBJ2-5; 7 nucleotides agree with TRBD2. CDR1 and CDR2 from the germline V gene are SQVTM and ANQGSEA. The CDR3 has 13 residues. V lost 5 bases, J lost 7 bases, and 10 bases stayed unmatched. CDR3 region: CSVSPLADGTQYF. Here the CDR3 DNA reads TGCAGCGTTTCCCCTCTAGCGGATGGGACCCAGTACTTC.

The chain combines TRBV2 with TRBJ1-5; 10 positions agree with TRBD1. Germline CDR1 and CDR2: SNHLY and FYNNEI. This CDR3 is 16 amino acids long. V lost 4 bases to trimming and J lost 5 bases; unmatched junction nucleotides: 8. Here the CDR3 reads CASSVHGTGVYQPQHF. CDR3 nucleotides: TGTGCCAGCAGTGTTCATGGGACAGGGGTTTATCAGCCCCAGCATTTT.

Details on this clone: This sample also contains other DNA sequences that code for the same CDR3. The chain couples TRBV12-3 or TRBV12-4 to TRBJ1-2, with D possibly matching TRBD1 (6 bases). Trimming pared 2 bases from V and 7 bases from J, leaving 8 bases between. The CDR3 covers 12 residues. The CDR3 is CASSLQGGGYTF. In DNA form, the CDR3 reads TGTGCCAGCAGTTTACAAGGGGGTGGCTACACCTTC.

A remark on this clone: In the same sample, other DNA sequences code for this CDR3. The chain joins TRBV9 to TRBJ1-1; no clear D gene. Trimming removed 0 bases from V and 5 bases from J, with 8 bases in between. Per the germline V gene, CDR1 is SGDLS and CDR2 is YYNGEE. CDR3 size: 13 residues. In DNA, the CDR3 is TGTGCCAGCAGCGTAGGCCCGGGAACTGAAGCTTTCTTT. Protein: CASSVGPGTEAFF.

The CDR3 is CASSSGQGVMGNQPQHF. DNA for the CDR3: TGTGCCAGCAGCTCCGGACAGGGAGTAATGGGCAATCAGCCCCAGCATTTT. The chain links TRBV28 to TRBJ1-5, with 8 bases matching TRBD1. The V gene's germline CDR1 is MDHEN and CDR2 SYDVKM. The CDR3 spans 17 residues. V lost 6 bases and J lost 2; bases outside the gene matches: 12.